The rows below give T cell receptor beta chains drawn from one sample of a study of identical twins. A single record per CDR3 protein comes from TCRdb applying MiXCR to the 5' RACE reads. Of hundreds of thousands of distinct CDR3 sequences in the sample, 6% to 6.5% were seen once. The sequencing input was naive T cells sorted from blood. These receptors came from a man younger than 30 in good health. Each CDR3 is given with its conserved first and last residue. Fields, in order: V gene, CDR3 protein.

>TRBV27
CASSPGAFYEQYF
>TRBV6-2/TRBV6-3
CASGYGFIAGGPGNEQFF
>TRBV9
CASSVGSGRDTQYF
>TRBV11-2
CASSLGARTVGRNQPQHF
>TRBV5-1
CASSKTGKIAGANVLTF
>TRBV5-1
CASSLGQYNEKLFF
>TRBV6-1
CASQDGYNEKLFF
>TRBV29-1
CSVEDAFGETQYF
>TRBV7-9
CASRPRREGRETQYF
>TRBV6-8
CASSYFAGLAVYEQYF
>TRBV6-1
CASRPTWRETGELFF
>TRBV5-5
CASSLARVGLGTEAFF
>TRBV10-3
CAISEAGPDQPQHF
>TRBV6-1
CASRSWEGKFDEQYF
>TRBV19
CASSGSENSNQPQHF
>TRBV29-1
CSVTQMYGNTEAFF
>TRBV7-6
CASSLARRNEQFF
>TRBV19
CASSDRAPYVGELFF
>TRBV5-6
CASTHLPGLATDTQYF
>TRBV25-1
CASSEVGGGDGYTF
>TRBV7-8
CASSFASAGVSPNEQFF
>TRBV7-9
CASSSGGIVGNQPQHF
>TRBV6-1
CASSRTAANYGYTF
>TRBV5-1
CASSFGGNSGANVLTF
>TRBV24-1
CATSDPLAGGGNEQFF
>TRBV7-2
CASSLVQGIGTEQFF
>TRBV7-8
CASSLTGAHNQPQHF
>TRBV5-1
CASSGRGSGELFF
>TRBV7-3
CASSVSGRSDNEQFF
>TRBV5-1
CASSLAGVGELFF
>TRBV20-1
CSARDTGSGGYTF
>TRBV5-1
CASRGSYEQFF
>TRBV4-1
CASSQGLANEKLFF
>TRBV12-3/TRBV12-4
CASSGLAGIEQFF
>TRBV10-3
CAISEGGPKETQYF
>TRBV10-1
CARPSTGYNEKLFF
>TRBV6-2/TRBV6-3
CASSYGLAGGPYF
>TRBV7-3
CASSLTIQGRGTDTQYF
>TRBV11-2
CASSEYPQSGTGNNEQFF
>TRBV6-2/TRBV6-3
CASSYGAQGRLKTQYF
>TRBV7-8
CANSPGLPSDTQYF
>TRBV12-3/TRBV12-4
CASSLGGHVYEQYF
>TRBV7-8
CASSLLAGGPQFF
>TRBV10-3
CAISDRGIQETQYF
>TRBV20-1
CSGTGGRTGELFF
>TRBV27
CASSWGLAGVNEQFF
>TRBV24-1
CATSDREPGEYEQFF
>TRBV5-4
CASSLLAGMGEAFF
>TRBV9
CASSVAKAGPLLNEQFF
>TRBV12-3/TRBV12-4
CASRLSALAKNIQYF
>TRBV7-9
CASSPRRNTGELFF
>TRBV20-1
CSARDPAGWNNEQFF
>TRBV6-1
CASTINGLAGDAGELFF
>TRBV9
CASSGGLGLSNEQFF
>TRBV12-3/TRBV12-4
CASRNRDRGYNEQFF
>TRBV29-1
CSGAGQTLTDTQYF
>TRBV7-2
CASSLNLGTGIFAFF